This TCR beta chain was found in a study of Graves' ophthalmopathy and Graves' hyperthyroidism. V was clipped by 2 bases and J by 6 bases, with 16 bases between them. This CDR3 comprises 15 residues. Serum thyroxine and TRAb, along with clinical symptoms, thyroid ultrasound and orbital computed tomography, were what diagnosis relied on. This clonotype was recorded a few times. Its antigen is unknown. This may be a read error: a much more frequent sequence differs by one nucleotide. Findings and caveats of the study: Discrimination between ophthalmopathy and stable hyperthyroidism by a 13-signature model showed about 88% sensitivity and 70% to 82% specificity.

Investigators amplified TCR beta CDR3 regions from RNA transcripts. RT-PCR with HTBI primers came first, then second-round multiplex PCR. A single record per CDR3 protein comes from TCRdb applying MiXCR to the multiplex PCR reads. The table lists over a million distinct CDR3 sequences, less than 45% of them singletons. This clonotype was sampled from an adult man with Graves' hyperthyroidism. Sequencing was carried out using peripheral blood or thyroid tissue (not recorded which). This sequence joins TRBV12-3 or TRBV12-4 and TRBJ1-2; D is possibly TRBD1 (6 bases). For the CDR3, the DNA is TGTGCCAGCAGTTTAATCGCAGGGGAAGGGGATGGCTACACCTTC. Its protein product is CASSLIAGEGDGYTF.